The present entry profiles one TCR beta chain with its context. What it binds is unknown. TCRdb used MiXCR to reprocess the 5' RACE reads, holding one entry per CDR3 protein. Among roughly 340,000 distinct CDR3 sequences listed, around 20% were seen once. The CDR3 is 14 residues long. Germline V gives CDR1 SGHVS, CDR2 FNYEAQ. Trimming cost V 6 bases and J 8 bases; bases outside gene matches: 9. These data originate in a study of T-cell memory formation after mild COVID-19. Study context: TCR clusters were largely donor specific.

Study results and caveats: Those CD4+ clones that contracted were mainly in CM and EM (CD8+ ones in EMRA). Some SARS-CoV-2-responding clones were already detected in memory before infection. Later expanders leaned CD4+, whereas clones that contracted between day 15 and 85 were balanced CD4/CD8.

The receptor's source is a man between 18 and 35 years old who had mild COVID-19 (a few samples of this study predate the infection). Cell type and time point are not known. Sequenced material: PBMCs or a T cell subset sorted from them (not recorded which). The chain links TRBV7-6 to TRBJ2-1, with TRBD2 matching over 8 bases. Here the CDR3 reads CASSSFGGADEQFF. As DNA, the CDR3 is TGTGCCAGCAGTTCCTTCGGGGGGGCAGATGAGCAGTTCTTC. The full variable domain, its missing parts supplied by reference TRBV7-6 and TRBJ2-1, is GAGVSQSPRYKVTKRGQDVALRCDPISGHVSLYWYRQALGQGPEFLTYFNYEAQQDKSGLPNDRFSAERPEGSISTLTIQRTEQRDSAMYRCASSSFGGADEQFFGPGTRLTVL.